This T cell receptor (beta chain) emerged from a study of T cells after yellow fever vaccination. Study-wide context: The SMART-Seq v4 Ultra Low Input method served to prepare the low-cell-number fractions. Findings of the study overall: Abundant contaminating clonotypes from the bulk population could appear in FACS-sorted repertoires.

CDR1 is MNHNS, CDR2 SASEGT, per germline. The CDR3 runs to 12 residues. V lost 2 bases to trimming and J lost 7 bases, with 6 bases between them. TCRdb recomputed calls from the 5' RACE reads with MiXCR, one row per CDR3 protein. In the table there are 300,000 to 400,000 distinct CDR3 sequences, 4% of which are singletons. About this clonotype: Antigen: not known.

Sequenced here: PBMCs, sampled 5 days after the yellow fever booster vaccination. This TCR was recovered from a man between 18 and 29 years old who received the YFV17D yellow fever vaccine. The chain joins TRBV6-1 to TRBJ1-5, with D unclear. CDR3 in amino acids: CASSEHTQPQHF. CDR3 coding DNA: TGTGCCAGCAGTGAACACACCCAGCCCCAGCATTTT.